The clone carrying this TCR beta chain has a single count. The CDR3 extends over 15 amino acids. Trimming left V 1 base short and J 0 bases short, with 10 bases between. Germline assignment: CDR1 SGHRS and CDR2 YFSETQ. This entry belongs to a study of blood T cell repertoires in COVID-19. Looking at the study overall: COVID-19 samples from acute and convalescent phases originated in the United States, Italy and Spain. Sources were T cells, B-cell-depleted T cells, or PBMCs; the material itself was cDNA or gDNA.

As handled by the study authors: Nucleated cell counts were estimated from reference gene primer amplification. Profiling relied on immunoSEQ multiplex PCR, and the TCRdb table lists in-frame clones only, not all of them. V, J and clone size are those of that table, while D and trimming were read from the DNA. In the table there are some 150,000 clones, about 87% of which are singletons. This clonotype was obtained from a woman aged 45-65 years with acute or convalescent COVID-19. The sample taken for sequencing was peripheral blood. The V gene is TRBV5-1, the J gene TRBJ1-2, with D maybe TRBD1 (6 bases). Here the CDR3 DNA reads TGCGCCAGCAGCTTGTCAGGACAGACTAACTATGGCTACACCTTC. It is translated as CASSLSGQTNYGYTF.